Sequencing of this T cell receptor (beta chain) was carried out in a study of low-dose radiotherapy and immunotherapy resistance in tumors. Study details: Dosing for Cohort 2 consisted of 1 Gy per fraction every two weeks, reaching a total of 13 Gy over 26 weeks.

Primers targeting TRAV and TRBV primed first-strand cDNA, covering alpha and beta chains. The authors amplified TCRs for around 20 PCR cycles with a constant-region primer and a V-primer adapter. Via MiXCR, TCRdb re-called the reads, giving one row per CDR3 protein. The sample shows 11,000 or so distinct CDR3 sequences, 55% to 65% of them seen only once. This CDR3 contains 16 residues. V gene TRBV21-1 combines with J gene TRBJ2-1; the tabulated D call, TRBD2, remains unverified against the DNA. TRBV21-1 represents a pseudogene. The TCR originated in a human donor with advanced metastatic prostate, ovarian, gallbladder or colorectal cancer (not recorded which). This table probably holds off-target reads from a library built for another chain. The CDR3 DNA reads as TGTGCCAGCAGCAAACCCCCCAGCGGGAGAGACAATGAGCAGTTCTTC. It yields the protein CASSKPPSGRDNEQFF.